The following is a TCR beta chain sequence with its context. Its antigen is unknown. The PCR contained 60 Vbeta and 13 Jbeta primers. Using immunoSEQ multiplex PCR, the repertoire was profiled, and TCRdb retains in-frame clones only, with some absent. The top ten hold roughly 6.3% of the sample, which has 120,000 or so clones, 78% seen once. This sample is part of a study of cytomegalovirus exposure and HLA in healthy donors. Germline CDR1 and CDR2: SQVTM and ANQGSEA. V lost 5 bases and J 9 bases, leaving 17 bases between the germline ends. The length of the CDR3 is 13 residues. Points from the study as a whole: TCR beta V- and J-gene trimming was later associated with a missense DCLRE1C variant.

The TCR sequence derives from a woman aged 35 to 49 in good health and CMV-seronegative. The chain uses TRBV29-1 and TRBJ2-1, with a tentative D call TRBD1 (6 bases). Sequenced input: PBMCs. Here the CDR3 DNA reads TGCAGCGTTTCGTATTGGGGACAAGGTGAGCAGTTCTTC. Its protein is CSVSYWGQGEQFF.